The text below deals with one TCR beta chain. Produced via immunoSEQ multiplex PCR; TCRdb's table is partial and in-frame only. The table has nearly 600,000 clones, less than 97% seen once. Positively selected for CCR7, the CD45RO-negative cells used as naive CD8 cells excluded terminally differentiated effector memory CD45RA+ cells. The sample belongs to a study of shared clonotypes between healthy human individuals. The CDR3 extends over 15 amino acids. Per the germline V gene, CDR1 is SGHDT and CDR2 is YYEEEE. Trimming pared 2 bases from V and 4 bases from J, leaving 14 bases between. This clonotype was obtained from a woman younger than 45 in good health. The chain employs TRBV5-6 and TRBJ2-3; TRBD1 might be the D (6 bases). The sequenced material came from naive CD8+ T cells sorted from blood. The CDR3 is CASSLTGYTADTQYF. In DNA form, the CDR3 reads TGTGCCAGCAGCTTAACAGGGTATACTGCAGATACGCAGTATTTT. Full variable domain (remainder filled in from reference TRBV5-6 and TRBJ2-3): DAGVTQSPTHLIKTRGQQVTLRCSPKSGHDTVSWYQQALGQGPQFIFQYYEEEERQRGNFPDRFSGHQFPNYSSELNVNALLLGDSALYLCASSLTGYTADTQYFGPGTRLTVL.